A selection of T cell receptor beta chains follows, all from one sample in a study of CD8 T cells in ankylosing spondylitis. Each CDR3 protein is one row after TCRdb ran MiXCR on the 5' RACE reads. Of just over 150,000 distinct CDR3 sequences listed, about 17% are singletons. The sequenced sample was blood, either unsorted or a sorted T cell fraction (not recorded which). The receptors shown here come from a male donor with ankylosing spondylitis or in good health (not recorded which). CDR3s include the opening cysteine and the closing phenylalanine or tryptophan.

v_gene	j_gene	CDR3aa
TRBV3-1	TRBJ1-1	CASSQRGTEAFF
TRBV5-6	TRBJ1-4	CASSLATTNEKLFF
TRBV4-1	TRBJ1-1	CASSQRGTVNTEAFF
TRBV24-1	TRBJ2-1	CATSDLWLAGGGNEQFF
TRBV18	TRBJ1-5	CASSGSDSNQPQHF
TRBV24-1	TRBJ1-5	CATSSRQANSNQPQHF
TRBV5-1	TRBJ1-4	CASSFGYRSTNEKLFF
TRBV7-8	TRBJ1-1	CASSLGVRGEAFF
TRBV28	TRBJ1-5	CASRPAWTPSNQPQHF
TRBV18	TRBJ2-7	CASSPYLEDEQYF
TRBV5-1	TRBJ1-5	CASSLRDRRETTSNQPQHF
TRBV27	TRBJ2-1	CASSPYSGKMSDEQFF
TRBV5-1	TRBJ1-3	CASSPRTASGNTIYF
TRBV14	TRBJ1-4	CASSQGGYEKLFF
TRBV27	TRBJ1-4	CASSFGFATNEKLFF
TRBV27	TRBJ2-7	CASSLQGLNYEQYF
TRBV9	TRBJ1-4	CASSVGTVEKLFF
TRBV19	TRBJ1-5	CASSIDRGSTQPQHF
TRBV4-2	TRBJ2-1	CASSQKGGGYTVNEQFF
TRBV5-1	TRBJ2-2	CASSSDSPGTGELFF
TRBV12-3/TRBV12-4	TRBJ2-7	CASSSGTGLSEQYF
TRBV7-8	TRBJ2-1	CASSPLPWGNEQFF
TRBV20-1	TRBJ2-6	CSAPWTGANVLTF
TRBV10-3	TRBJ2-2	CAISELAGNTGELFF
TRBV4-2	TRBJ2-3	CASSQGLAASTDTQYF
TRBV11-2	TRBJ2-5	CASSPRRGQGYKETQYF
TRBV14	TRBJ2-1	CASSQDGNRALNEQFF
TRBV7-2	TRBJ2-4	CASSSSGKNIQYF
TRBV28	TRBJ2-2	CASRNSGSVTGELFF
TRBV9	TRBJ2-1	CASSHLAVSYNEQFF
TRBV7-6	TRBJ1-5	CASSSGQGTQPQHF
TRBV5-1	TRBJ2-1	CASSLGTSGSGYNEQFF
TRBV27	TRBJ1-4	CASRWTGGGEKLFF
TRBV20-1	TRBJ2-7	CSARGPSGRSHEQYF
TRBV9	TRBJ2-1	CASNSGLTYNEQFF
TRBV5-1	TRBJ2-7	CASSLAPGPYEQYF
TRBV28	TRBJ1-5	CASSPPQRQPQHF
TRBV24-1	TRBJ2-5	CATRGSPQETQYF
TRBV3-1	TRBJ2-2	CASSQATSGRSTGELFF
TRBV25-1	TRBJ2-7	CASGRSGYYEQYF
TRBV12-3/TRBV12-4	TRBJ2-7	CASSLRTSGSSGEQYF
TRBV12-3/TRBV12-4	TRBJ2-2	CASSWGQGGTGELFF
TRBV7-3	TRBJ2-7	CASSFTGGSYEQYF
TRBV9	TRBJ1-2	CASSVPGIPGYTF
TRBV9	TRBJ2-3	CASSVTSSTSTDTQYF
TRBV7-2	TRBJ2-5	CASSLVEQSTETQYF
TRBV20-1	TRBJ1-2	CSAPTGARDGYTF
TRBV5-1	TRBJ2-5	CASSFGASQETQYF